This paragraph reports one T cell receptor beta chain. Its target is unknown. Trimming at V came to 0 bases and at J to 1 base, leaving 7 bases not matched to a gene. The CDR3 contains 17 residues. Germline loops: CDR1 LGHNA, CDR2 YNFKEQ. TRB rearrangements spanning V, D and J were amplified using mixed TRB-A/B primers. Each CDR3 protein is one row after TCRdb ran MiXCR on the multiplex PCR reads. The sample shows 2,300 or so distinct CDR3 sequences, about a quarter of them seen only once. Amplification of TCR beta used genomic DNA extracted from peripheral blood. This entry belongs to a study of T cell repertoires in aging, cancer and after chemotherapy. Overall study context: The whole study produced a dataset of millions of TCR reads. General observations from the study: Healthy donors lost TCR diversity with age mainly through richness, cancer patients through richness and evenness. Median generation probability rose over the chemotherapy interval in each cancer cohort, suggesting rebound thymic output. Compared with age-matched healthy donors, untreated hematological or solid cancer patients showed higher blood TCR clonality.

The chain joins TRBV4-2 to TRBJ2-3; 7 bases align to TRBD2. Input material: blood. The TCR comes from a human donor with a solid tumor. As DNA, the CDR3 is TGTGCCAGCAGCCAAGATTCCAGCGGGATGGGCACAGATACGCAGTATTTT. The encoded protein is CASSQDSSGMGTDTQYF.